This T cell receptor (beta chain) was captured in a study of blood T cell repertoires in COVID-19. Study-level background: Material from acute and convalescent COVID-19 was sourced from the United States, Italy and Spain. T cells, B-cell-depleted T cells, or PBMCs supplied cDNA or gDNA.

Under the authors' procedure: Reference gene primer amplification gave nucleated cell count estimates. Assay used: immunoSEQ multiplex PCR; TCRdb lists only in-frame clones, some missing. V and J calls plus clone size are reproduced from that table; the DNA served to infer D and trimming. The sample has about 120,000 clones, roughly 79% seen once; the top ten hold 10%. The germline V gene encodes CDR1 ENHRY and CDR2 SYGVKD. CDR3 length equals 12 residues. V dropped 0 bases and J dropped 7 bases, with 6 bases sitting between them. The sequence was collected from a human donor in a cohort sampled during active COVID-19. The J gene is TRBJ1-2, the V gene TRBV10-3; D gene unclear. The sample comprised peripheral blood. Here the CDR3 reads CAISESTGGYTF. The CDR3 DNA follows: TGTGCCATCAGTGAGTCGACGGGTGGCTACACCTTC.